The rows below give T cell receptor beta chains drawn from one sample of a study of blood T cell repertoires in COVID-19. Clones were read by immunoSEQ multiplex PCR, and TCRdb kept only the in-frame ones, dropping some. This sample carries 300,000 to 450,000 clones, more than 70% of them seen once, and the ten largest clones take roughly 2%. The sequencing input was PBMCs or T cells enriched from blood (not recorded which). These receptor sequences come from a man aged 40-55 years in a cohort exposed to, infected with or recovered from COVID-19 (not recorded which). The CDR3 runs from the conserved cysteine through the conserved F or W. The D gene is left open where the match is weak. A clone size is listed for some rows: how often the clone was seen (once, few, many), or a class if it is expanded.

clone_size	j_call	v_call	d_call	cdr3_aa	cdr3_nt
once	TRBJ2-1	TRBV14	TRBD2	CASSRGLAGNNEQFF	TGTGCCAGCAGCCGCGGACTAGCGGGAAACAATGAGCAGTTCTTC
NA	TRBJ1-5	TRBV7-6	NA	CASSLDSRQPQHF	TGTGCCAGCAGCCTGGACAGTCGGCAGCCCCAGCATTTT
NA	TRBJ2-2	TRBV9	TRBD2	CASSAKGLAGPTGELFF	TGTGCCAGCAGCGCCAAGGGACTAGCGGGACCTACCGGGGAGCTGTTTTTT
once	TRBJ1-1	TRBV6-5	NA	CASSGSVPEAFF	TGTGCCAGCAGCGGAAGCGTTCCTGAAGCTTTCTTT
once	TRBJ1-3	TRBV7-9	TRBD1	CASRDRVNTIYF	TGTGCCAGCAGGGACAGGGTGAACACCATATATTTT
NA	TRBJ1-2	TRBV7-9	NA	CASSLEFGGVSDYGYTF	TGTGCCAGCAGCTTAGAGTTTGGCGGCGTCTCTGACTATGGCTACACCTTC
NA	TRBJ2-2	TRBV10-2	NA	CASSESGLAGELFF	TGCGCCAGCAGTGAGTCCGGACTTGCCGGGGAGCTGTTTTTT
NA	TRBJ2-1	TRBV30	TRBD1	CAWAQTGGSYNEQFF	TGTGCCTGGGCCCAGACAGGGGGGTCCTACAATGAGCAGTTCTTC
NA	TRBJ1-5	TRBV27	TRBD1	CASSRTGEYSNQPQHF	TGTGCCAGCAGCCGGACAGGGGAATATAGCAATCAGCCCCAGCATTTT
NA	TRBJ2-3	TRBV11-2	TRBD2	CASSLTSGSADTQYF	TGTGCCAGCAGCCTGACTAGCGGGAGCGCAGATACGCAGTATTTT
NA	TRBJ2-7	TRBV5-1	NA	CASSLEGQSSYEQYF	TGCGCCAGCAGCTTGGAGGGACAAAGCTCCTACGAGCAGTACTTC
NA	TRBJ1-2	TRBV28	NA	CASSLLGAGTGYTF	TGTGCCAGCAGTTTACTGGGGGCAGGGACTGGCTACACCTTC
NA	TRBJ2-4	TRBV11-2	TRBD2	CASSFLSRGSTKNIQYF	TGTGCCAGCAGCTTTCTTAGTCGCGGGAGTACCAAAAACATTCAGTACTTC